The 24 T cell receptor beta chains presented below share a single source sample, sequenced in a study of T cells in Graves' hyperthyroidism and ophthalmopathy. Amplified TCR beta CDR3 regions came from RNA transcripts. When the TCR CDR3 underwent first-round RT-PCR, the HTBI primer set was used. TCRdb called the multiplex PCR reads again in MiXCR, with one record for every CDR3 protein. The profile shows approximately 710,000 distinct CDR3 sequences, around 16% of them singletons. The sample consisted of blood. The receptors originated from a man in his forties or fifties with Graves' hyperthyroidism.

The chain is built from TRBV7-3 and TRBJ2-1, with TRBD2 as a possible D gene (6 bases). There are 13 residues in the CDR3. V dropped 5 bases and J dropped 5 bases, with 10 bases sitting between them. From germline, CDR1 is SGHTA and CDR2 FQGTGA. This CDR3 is CASSRDLHNEQFF. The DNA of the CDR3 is TGTGCCAGCAGCAGGGACTTACACAATGAGCAGTTCTTC.

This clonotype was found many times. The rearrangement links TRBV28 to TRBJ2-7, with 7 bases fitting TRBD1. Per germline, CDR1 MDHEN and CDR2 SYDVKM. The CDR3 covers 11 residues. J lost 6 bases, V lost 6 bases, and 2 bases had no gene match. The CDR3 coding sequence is TGTGCCAGCAGGACAGGGATCGAGCAGTACTTC. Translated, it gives CASRTGIEQYF.

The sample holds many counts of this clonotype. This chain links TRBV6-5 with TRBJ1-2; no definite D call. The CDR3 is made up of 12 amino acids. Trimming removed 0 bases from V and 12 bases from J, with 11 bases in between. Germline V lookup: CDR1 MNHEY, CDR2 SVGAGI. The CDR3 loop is CASSYSTPRDTF. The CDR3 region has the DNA TGTGCCAGCAGTTACTCGACTCCCCGGGACACCTTC.

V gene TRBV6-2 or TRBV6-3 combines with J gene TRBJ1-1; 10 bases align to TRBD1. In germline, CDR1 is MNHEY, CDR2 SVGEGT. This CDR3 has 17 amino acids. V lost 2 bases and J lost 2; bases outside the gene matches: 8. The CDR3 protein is CASSYLPWDRGNTEAFF. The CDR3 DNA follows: TGTGCCAGCAGTTACCTACCCTGGGACAGGGGAAACACTGAAGCTTTCTTT.

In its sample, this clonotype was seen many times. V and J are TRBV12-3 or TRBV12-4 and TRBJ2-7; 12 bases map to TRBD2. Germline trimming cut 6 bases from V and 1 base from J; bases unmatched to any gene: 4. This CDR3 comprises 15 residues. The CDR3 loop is CASSRTSGASYEQYF. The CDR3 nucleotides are TGTGCCAGCAGCAGGACTAGCGGGGCGTCCTACGAGCAGTACTTC.

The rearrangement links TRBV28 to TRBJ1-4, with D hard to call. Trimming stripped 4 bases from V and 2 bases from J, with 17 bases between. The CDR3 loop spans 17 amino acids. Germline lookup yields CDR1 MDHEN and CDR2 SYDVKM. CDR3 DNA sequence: TGTGCCAGCAGTTCCGCAGCTCGAGGAGGGACTAATGAAAAACTGTTTTTT. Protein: CASSSAARGGTNEKLFF.

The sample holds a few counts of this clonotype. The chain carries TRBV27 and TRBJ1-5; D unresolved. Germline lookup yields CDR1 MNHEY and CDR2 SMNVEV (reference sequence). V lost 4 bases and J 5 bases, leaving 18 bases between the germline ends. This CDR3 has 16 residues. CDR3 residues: CASSSLRGSADQPQHF. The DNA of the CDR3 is TGTGCCAGCAGTTCCCTACGAGGGTCTGCAGATCAGCCCCAGCATTTT.

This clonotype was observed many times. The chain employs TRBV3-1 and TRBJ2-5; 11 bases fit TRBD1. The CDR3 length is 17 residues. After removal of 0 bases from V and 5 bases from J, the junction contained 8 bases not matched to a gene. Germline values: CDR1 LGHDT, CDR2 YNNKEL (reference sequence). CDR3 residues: CASSQDRRTGGDETQYF. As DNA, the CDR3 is TGTGCCAGCAGCCAAGATCGGAGGACAGGGGGCGACGAGACCCAGTACTTC.

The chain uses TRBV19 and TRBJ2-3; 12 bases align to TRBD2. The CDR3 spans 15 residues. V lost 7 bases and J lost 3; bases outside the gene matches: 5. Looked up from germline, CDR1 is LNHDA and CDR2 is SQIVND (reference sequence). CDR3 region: CASKTSGSSTDTQYF. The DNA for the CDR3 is TGTGCCAGTAAGACTAGCGGGAGTAGTACAGATACGCAGTATTTT.

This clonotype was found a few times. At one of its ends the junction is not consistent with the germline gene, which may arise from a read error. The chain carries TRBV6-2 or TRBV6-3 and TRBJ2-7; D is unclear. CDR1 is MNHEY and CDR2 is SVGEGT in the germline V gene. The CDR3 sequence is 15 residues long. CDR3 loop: CASSYLLGGNYEQYF. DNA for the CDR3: TGTGCCAGCAGCTACTTGTTGGGCGGAAACTACGAGCAGTACTTC.

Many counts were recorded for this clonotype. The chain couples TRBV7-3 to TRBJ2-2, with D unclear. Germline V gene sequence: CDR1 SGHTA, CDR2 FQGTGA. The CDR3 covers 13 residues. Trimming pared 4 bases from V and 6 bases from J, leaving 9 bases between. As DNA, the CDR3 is TGTGCCAGCAGCTCTTATAGTCCCGGGGAGCTGTTTTTT. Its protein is CASSSYSPGELFF.

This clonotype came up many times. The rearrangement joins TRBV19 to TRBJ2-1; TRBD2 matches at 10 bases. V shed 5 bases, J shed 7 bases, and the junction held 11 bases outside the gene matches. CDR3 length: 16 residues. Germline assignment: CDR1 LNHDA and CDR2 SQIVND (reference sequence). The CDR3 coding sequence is TGTGCCAGTAGTCTATCCCCTAGCGGGAGAATGAATGAGCAGTTCTTC. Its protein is CASSLSPSGRMNEQFF.

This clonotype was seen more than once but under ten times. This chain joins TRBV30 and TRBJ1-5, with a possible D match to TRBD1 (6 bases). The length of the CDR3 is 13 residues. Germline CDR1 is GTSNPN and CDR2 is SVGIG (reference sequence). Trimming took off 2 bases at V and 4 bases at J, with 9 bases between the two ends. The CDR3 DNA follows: TGTGCCTGGAGTTTTACAGGGAATCAGCCCCAGCATTTT. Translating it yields CAWSFTGNQPQHF.

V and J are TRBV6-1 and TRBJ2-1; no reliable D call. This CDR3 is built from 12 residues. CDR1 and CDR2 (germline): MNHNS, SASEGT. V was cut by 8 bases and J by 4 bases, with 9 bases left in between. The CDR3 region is CASGVGYNEQFF. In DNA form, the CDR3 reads TGTGCCAGCGGGGTGGGATACAATGAGCAGTTCTTC.

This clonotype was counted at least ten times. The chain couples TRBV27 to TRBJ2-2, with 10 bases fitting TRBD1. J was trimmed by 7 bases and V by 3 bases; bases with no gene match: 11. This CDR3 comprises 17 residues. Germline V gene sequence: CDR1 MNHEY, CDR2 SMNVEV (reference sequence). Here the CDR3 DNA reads TGTGCCAGCAGTTTTGTGGGGGACAGGGGAAATAGCGGGGAGCTGTTTTTT. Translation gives CASSFVGDRGNSGELFF.

In nucleotides, the CDR3 is TGCAGTGCTAGAGTTGCGGGCGACGGCAATCAGCCCCAGCATTTT. Protein: CSARVAGDGNQPQHF. The rearrangement uses TRBV20-1 and TRBJ1-5; unclear D gene. The germline CDR1 and CDR2 sequences are DFQATT and SNEGSKA (reference sequence). CDR3 length equals 15 residues. The germline V and J ends were trimmed by 1 base and 2 bases, with 12 bases remaining between them.

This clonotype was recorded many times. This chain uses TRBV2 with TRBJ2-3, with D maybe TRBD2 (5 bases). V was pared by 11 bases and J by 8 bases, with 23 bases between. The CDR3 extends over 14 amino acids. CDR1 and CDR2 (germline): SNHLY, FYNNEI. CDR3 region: CASRESGSSGTQYF. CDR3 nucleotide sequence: TGTGCCTCCCGGGAATCGGGGAGTTCGGGTACGCAGTATTTT.

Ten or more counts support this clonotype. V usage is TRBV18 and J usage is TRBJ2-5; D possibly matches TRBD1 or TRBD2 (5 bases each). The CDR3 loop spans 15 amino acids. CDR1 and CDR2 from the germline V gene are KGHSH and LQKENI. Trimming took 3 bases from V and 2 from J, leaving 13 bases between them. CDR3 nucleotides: TGTGCCAGCTCACCGCCTCGGGACCTTCAAGAGACCCAGTACTTC. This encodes CASSPPRDLQETQYF.

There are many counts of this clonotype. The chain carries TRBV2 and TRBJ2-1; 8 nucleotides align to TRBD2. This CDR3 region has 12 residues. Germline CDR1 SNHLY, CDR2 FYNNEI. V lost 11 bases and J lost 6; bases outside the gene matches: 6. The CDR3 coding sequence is TGTGCCCATACGGGGGGGGCCAATGAGCAGTTCTTC. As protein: CAHTGGANEQFF.

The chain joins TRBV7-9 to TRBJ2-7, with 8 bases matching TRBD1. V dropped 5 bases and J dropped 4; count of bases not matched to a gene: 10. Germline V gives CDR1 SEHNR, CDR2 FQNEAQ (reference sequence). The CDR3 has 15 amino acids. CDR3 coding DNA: TGTGCCAGCAGCGCCGGGACAGGTCCCAATTACGAGCAGTACTTC. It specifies CASSAGTGPNYEQYF. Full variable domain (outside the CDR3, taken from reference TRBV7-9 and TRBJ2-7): DTGVSQNPRHKITKRGQNVTFRCDPISEHNRLYWYRQTLGQGPEFLTYFQNEAQLEKSRLLSDRFSAERPKGSFSTLEIQRTEQGDSAMYLCASSAGTGPNYEQYFGPGTRLTVT.

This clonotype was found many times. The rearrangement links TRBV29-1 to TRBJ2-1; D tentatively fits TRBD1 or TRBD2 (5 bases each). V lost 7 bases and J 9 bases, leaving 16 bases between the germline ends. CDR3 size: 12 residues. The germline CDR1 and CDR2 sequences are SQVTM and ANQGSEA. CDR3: CSATPARGEQFF. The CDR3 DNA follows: TGCAGCGCTACGCCCGCGAGGGGTGAGCAGTTCTTC.

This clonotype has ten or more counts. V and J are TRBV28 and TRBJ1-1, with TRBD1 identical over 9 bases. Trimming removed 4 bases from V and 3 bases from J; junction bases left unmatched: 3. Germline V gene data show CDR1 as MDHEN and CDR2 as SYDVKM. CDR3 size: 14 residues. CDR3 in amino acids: CASSSGQGDTEAFF. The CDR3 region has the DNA TGTGCCAGCAGTTCGGGACAGGGCGACACTGAAGCTTTCTTT.

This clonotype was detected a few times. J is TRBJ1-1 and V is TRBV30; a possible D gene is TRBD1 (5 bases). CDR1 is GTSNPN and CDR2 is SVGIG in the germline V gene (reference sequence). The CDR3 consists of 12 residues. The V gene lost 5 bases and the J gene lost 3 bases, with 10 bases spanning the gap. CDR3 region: CAWLRGDTEAFF. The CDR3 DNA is TGTGCCTGGCTCCGGGGGGACACTGAAGCTTTCTTT. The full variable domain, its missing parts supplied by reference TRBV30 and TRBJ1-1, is SQTIHQWPATLVQPVGSPLSLECTVEGTSNPNLYWYRQAAGRGLQLLFYSVGIGQISSEVPQNLSASRPQDRQFILSSKKLLLSDSGFYLCAWLRGDTEAFFGQGTRLTVV.

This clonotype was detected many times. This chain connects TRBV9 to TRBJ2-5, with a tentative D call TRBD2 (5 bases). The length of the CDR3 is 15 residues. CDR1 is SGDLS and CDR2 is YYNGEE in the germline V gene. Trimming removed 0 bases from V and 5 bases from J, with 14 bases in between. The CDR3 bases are TGTGCCAGCAGCGTAGAGTATGGATCGGGGGAGACCCAGTACTTC. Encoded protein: CASSVEYGSGETQYF.